This TCR beta chain emerged from a study of T-cell memory formation after mild COVID-19. Germline V CDR1 and CDR2: SEHNR, FQNEAQ (reference sequence). The CDR3 is made up of 15 amino acids. Trimming cost V 5 bases and J 6 bases, with 20 bases left between them. Study-wide points: Contracting clones, day 15 to 85, had balanced CD4/CD8, and later expanders favored CD4+. Second-wave clones with a day 37 peak had unconfirmed SARS-CoV-2 specificity.

TCRdb re-derived calls from the 5' RACE reads in MiXCR, one entry per CDR3 protein. This sample has tens of thousands of distinct CDR3 sequences, with roughly 14% found just once. A word on this clonotype: Its antigen is unknown.

This chain connects TRBV7-9 to TRBJ2-7; tentative D call: TRBD1 (5 bases). The sequenced sample consisted of PBMCs or a T cell subset sorted from them (not recorded which). The TCR comes from an adult woman who had mild COVID-19 (a few samples of this study predate the infection). Cell type and time point are not known. In DNA, the CDR3 is TGTGCCAGCAGCCCCCGACTGGGTCCCCAGGGCGAGCAGTACTTC. This codes for CASSPRLGPQGEQYF.